The following is a T cell receptor (beta chain) sequence with its context. The CDR3 consists of 16 residues. Germline V gene data show CDR1 as SGHRS and CDR2 as YFSETQ. The junction had 5 bases not matched to a gene; V was cut back by 4 bases and J by 4 bases. In the source study's methods: Reference gene primers were amplified, and this amplification served to estimate nucleated cell counts. Sequencing used immunoSEQ multiplex PCR; TCRdb keeps in-frame clones, though not all of them. V, J and clone size are those of that table, while D and trimming were read from the DNA. The table lists 140,000 to 150,000 clones, approximately 84% of them singletons, with approximately 2% in the top ten. This entry comes from a study of blood T cell repertoires in COVID-19. Overall study context: The origin of the acute and convalescent COVID-19 samples was the United States, Italy and Spain. Nucleic acid was either cDNA or gDNA, and it came from T cells, B-cell-depleted T cells, or PBMCs.

The material sequenced was peripheral blood. This chain uses TRBV5-1 with TRBJ2-6; 10 positions match TRBD2. The receptor's source is a woman aged 60-75 years with acute or convalescent COVID-19. The CDR3 bases are TGCGCCAGCAGCATGATAGCGGGAGGCGGGGCCAACGTCCTGACTTTC. This encodes CASSMIAGGGANVLTF.